The TCR beta chain under discussion was sequenced for a study of blood T cell repertoires in COVID-19. Background on the study: Sites across the United States, Italy and Spain contributed samples from acute and convalescent COVID-19. PBMCs, B-cell-depleted T cells, or T cells provided the cDNA or gDNA that made up the material.

CDR1 is SNHLY and CDR2 is FYNNEI in the germline V gene. The CDR3 length is 13 residues. The V and J ends lost 4 bases and 7 bases, in that order; junction bases with no gene match: 6. In the original processing: Reference gene primer amplification yielded estimated nucleated cell counts. This table comes from immunoSEQ multiplex PCR, and its TCRdb copy is limited to in-frame clones, with some not included. The D gene and trimming were derived from the DNA, and the V and J assignments and clone size from that table. The repertoire holds some 45,000 clones, around 80% seen once, with around 15% in the top ten.

This TCR was recovered from a human donor in a cohort sampled during active COVID-19. The chain couples TRBV2 to TRBJ2-5; 7 bases are a match to TRBD1. Source material: peripheral blood. Written as DNA, the CDR3 is TGTGCCAGCAGTGGACAGGGAGAGGGGACCCAGTACTTC. This gives the protein CASSGQGEGTQYF.